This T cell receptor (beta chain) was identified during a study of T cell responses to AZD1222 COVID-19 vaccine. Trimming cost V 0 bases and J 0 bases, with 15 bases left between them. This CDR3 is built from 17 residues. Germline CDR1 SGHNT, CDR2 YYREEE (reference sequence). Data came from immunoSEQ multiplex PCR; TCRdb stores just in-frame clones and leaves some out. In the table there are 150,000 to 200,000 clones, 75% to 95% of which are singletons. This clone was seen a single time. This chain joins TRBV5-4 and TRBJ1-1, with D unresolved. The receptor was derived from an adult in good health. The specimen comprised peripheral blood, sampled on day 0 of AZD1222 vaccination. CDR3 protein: CASSLALTATMNTEAFF. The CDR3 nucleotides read TGTGCCAGCAGCTTGGCCCTTACAGCCACGATGAACACTGAAGCTTTCTTT.